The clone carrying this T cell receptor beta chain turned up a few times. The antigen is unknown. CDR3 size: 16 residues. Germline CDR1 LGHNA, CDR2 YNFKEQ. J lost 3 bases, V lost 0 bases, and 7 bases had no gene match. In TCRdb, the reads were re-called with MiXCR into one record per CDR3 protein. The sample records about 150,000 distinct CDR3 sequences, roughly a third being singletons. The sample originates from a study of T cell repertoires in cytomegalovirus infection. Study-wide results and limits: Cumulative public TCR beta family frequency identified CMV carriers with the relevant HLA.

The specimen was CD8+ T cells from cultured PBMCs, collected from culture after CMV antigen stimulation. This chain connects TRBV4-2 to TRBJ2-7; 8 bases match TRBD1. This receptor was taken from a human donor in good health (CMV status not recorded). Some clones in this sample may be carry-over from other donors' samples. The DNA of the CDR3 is TGTGCCAGCAGCCAAGAGGGGGCAGGGGGCTTCTACGAGCAGTACTTC. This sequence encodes CASSQEGAGGFYEQYF.